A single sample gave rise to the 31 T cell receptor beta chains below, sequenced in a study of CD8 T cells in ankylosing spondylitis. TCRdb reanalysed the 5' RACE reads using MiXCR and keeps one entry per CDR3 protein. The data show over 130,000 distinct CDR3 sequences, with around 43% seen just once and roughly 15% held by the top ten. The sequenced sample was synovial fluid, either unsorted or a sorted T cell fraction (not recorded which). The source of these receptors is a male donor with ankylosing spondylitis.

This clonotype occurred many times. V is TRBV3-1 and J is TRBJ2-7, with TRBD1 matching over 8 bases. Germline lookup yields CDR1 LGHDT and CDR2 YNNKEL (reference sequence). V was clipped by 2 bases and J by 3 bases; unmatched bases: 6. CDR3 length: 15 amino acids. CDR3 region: CASSQPGTGHYEQYF. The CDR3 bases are TGTGCCAGCAGCCAACCTGGGACAGGCCACTACGAGCAGTACTTC.

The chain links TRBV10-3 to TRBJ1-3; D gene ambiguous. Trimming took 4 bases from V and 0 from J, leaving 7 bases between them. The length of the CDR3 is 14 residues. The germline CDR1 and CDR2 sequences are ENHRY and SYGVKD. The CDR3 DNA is TGTGCCATCAGTGCGGAGAACTCTGGAAACACCATATATTTT. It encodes CAISAENSGNTIYF.

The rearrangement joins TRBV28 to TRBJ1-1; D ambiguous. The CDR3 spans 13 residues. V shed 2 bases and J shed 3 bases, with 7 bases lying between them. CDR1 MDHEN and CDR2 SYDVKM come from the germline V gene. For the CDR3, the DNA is TGTGCCAGCAGTTTAGGTCCGGACACTGAAGCTTTCTTT. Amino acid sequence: CASSLGPDTEAFF. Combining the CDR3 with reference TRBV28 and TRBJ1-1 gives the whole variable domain DVKVTQSSRYLVKRTGEKVFLECVQDMDHENMFWYRQDPGLGLRLIYFSYDVKMKEKGDIPEGYSVSREKKERFSLILESASTNQTSMYLCASSLGPDTEAFFGQGTRLTVV.

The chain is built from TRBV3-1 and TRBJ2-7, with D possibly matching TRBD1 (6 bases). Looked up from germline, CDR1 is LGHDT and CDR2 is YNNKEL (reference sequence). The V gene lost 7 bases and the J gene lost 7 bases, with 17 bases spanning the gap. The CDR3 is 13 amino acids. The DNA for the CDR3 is TGTGCCAGCACCCAGACAGGTCTGGGGGAGCAGTACTTC. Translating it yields CASTQTGLGEQYF.

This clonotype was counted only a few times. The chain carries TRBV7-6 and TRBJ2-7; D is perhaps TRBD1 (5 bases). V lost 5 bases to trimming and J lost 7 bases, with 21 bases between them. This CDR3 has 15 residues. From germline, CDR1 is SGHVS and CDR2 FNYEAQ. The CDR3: CASSGGARELREQYF. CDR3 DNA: TGTGCCAGCAGCGGTGGGGCCCGCGAGCTGAGGGAGCAGTACTTC.

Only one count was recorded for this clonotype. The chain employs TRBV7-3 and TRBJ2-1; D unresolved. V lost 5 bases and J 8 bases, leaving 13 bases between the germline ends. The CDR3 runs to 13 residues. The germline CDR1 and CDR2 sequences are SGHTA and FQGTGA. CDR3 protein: CASSPTLRDEQFF. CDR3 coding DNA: TGTGCCAGCAGCCCGACTCTTAGGGATGAGCAGTTCTTC.

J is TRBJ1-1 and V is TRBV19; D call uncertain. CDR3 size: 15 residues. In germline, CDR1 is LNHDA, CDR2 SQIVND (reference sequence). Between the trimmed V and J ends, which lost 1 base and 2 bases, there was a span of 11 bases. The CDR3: CASSIVPGLNTEAFF. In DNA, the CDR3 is TGTGCCAGTAGTATAGTCCCCGGTCTAAACACTGAAGCTTTCTTT. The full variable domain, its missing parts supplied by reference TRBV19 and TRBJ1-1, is DGGITQSPKYLFRKEGQNVTLSCEQNLNHDAMYWYRQDPGQGLRLIYYSQIVNDFQKGDIAEGYSVSREKKESFPLTVTSAQKNPTAFYLCASSIVPGLNTEAFFGQGTRLTVV.

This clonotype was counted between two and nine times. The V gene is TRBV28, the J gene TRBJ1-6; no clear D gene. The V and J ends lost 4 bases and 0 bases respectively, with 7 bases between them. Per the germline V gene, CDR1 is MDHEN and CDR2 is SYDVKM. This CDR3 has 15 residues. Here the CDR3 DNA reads TGTGCCAGCAGTTACCAGTTCTCCTATAATTCACCCCTCCACTTT. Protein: CASSYQFSYNSPLHF.

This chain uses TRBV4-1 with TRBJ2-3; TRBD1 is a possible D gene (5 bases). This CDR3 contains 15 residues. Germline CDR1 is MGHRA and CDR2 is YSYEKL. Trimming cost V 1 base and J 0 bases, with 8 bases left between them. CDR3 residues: CASSQVWGSTDTQYF. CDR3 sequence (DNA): TGCGCCAGCAGCCAAGTATGGGGCAGCACAGATACGCAGTATTTT.

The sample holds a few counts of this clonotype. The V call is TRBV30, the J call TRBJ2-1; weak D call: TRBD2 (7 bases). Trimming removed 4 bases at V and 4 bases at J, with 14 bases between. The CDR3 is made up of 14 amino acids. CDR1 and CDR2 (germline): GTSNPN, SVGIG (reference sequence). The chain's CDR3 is CAWNTGGLYNEQFF. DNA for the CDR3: TGTGCCTGGAATACGGGGGGCCTTTACAATGAGCAGTTCTTC.

CDR3 sequence: CASSHGGESYEQYF. In DNA, the CDR3 is TGTGCCAGCAGCCATGGGGGAGAGTCCTACGAGCAGTACTTC. This chain connects TRBV3-1 to TRBJ2-7; either TRBD1 or TRBD2 may supply D (5 bases each). The CDR3 consists of 14 residues. Germline CDR1 and CDR2: LGHDT and YNNKEL (reference sequence). Trimming removed 3 bases from V and 1 base from J, with 10 bases in between.

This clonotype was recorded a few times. CDR3 sequence (DNA): TGCGCCAGCAGCTATTCGGATGAAGAGCAGTACTTC. Its translation is CASSYSDEEQYF. The rearrangement uses TRBV5-1 and TRBJ2-7; D ambiguous. V lost 3 bases and J lost 7, with 11 bases in between. There are 12 residues in the CDR3. CDR1 is SGHRS and CDR2 is YFSETQ in the germline V gene. The entire variable domain, with the rest obtained from reference TRBV5-1 and TRBJ2-7, is as follows: KAGVTQTPRYLIKTRGQQVTLSCSPISGHRSVSWYQQTPGQGLQFLFEYFSETQRNKGNFPGRFSGRQFSNSRSEMNVSTLELGDSALYLCASSYSDEEQYFGPGTRLTVT.

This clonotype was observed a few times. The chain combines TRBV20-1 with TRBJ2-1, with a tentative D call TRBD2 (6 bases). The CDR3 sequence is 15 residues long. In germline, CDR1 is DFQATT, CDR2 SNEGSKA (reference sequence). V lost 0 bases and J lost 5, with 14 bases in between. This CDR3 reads CSARDLGLLDNEQFF. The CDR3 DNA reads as TGCAGTGCTAGAGATCTAGGACTACTAGACAATGAGCAGTTCTTC.

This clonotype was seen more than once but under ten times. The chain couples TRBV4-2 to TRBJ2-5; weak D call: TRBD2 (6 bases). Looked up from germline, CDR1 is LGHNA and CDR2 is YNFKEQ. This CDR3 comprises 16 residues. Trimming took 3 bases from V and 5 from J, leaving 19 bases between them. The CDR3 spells CASSQTSETRVETQYF. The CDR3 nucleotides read TGTGCCAGCAGCCAGACCTCCGAGACTAGAGTTGAGACCCAGTACTTC.

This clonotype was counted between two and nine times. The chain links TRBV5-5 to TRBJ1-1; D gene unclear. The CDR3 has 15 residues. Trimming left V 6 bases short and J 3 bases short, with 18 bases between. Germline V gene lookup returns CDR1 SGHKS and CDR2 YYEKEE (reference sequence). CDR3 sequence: CASTAARVGYTEAFF. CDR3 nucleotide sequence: TGTGCCAGCACCGCGGCCCGGGTGGGGTACACTGAAGCTTTCTTT.

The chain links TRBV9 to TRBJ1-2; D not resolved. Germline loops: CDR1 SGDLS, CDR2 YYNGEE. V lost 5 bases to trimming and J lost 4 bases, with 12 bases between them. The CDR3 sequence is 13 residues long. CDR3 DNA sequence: TGTGCCAGCAGGGCGGGATTCGGCTATGGCTACACCTTC. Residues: CASRAGFGYGYTF.

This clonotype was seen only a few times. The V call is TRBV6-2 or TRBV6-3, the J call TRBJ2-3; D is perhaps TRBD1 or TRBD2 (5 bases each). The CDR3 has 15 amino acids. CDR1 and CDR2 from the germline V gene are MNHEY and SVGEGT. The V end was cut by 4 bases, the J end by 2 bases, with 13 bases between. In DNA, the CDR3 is TGTGCCAGCAGTTCCCCCCGGGACGCCACAGATACGCAGTATTTT. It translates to CASSSPRDATDTQYF.

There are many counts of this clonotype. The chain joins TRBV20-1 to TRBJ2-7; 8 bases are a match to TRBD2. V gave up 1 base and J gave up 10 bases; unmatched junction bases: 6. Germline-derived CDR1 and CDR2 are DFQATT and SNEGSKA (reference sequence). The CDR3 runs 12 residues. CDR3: CSARVSGGPQYF. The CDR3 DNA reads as TGCAGTGCTAGAGTGTCGGGAGGGCCACAGTACTTC.

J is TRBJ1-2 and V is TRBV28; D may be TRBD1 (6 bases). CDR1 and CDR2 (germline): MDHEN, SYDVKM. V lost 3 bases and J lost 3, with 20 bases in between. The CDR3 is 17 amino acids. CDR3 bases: TGTGCCAGCAGTTTTTTAAAATACAGGGTTCAGGACTATGGCTACACCTTC. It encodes CASSFLKYRVQDYGYTF.

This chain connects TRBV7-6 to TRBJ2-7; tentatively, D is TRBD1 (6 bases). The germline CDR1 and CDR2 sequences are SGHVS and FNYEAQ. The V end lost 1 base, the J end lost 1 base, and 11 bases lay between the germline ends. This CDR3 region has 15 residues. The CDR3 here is CASSLEGVPSYEQYF. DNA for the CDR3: TGTGCCAGCAGCTTAGAGGGGGTTCCATCCTACGAGCAGTACTTC.

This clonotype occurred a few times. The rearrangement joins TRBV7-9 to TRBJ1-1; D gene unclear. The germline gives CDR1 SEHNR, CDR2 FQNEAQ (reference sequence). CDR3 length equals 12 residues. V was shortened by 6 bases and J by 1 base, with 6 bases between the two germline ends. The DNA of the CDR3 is TGTGCCAGCAGGGACGGGAACACTGAAGCTTTCTTT. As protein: CASRDGNTEAFF.

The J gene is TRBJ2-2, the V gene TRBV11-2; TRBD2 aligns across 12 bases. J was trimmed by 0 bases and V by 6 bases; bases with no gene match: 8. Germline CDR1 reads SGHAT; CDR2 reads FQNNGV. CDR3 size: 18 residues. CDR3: CASRRRTSGVANTGELFF. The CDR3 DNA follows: TGTGCCAGCAGGAGGAGGACTAGCGGGGTTGCGAACACCGGGGAGCTGTTTTTT.

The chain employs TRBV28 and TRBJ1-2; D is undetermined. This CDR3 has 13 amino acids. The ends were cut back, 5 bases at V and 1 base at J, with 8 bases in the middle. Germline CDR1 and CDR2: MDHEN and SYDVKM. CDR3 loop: CASSPDNNYGYTF. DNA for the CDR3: TGTGCCAGCAGTCCAGACAATAACTATGGCTACACCTTC.

CDR3 DNA sequence: TGTGCCAGCAGTCTGGACTGGACAACGGGGAATGAGCAGTTCTTC. Translated, it gives CASSLDWTTGNEQFF. This chain links TRBV28 with TRBJ2-1; the D gene could be TRBD1 or TRBD2 (5 bases each). The CDR3 contains 15 residues. Deletions cut 5 bases from V and 7 bases from J, with 18 bases between. The germline V gene encodes CDR1 MDHEN and CDR2 SYDVKM.

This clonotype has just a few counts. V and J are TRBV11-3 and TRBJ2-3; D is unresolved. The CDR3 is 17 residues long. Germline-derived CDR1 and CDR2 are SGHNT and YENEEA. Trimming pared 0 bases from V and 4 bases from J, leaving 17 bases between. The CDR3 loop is CASSLEIFQISPDTQYF. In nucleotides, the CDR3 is TGTGCCAGCAGCTTAGAAATTTTCCAGATCAGCCCAGATACGCAGTATTTT. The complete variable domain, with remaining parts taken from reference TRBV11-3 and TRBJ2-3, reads EAGVVQSPRYKIIEKKQPVAFWCNPISGHNTLYWYLQNLGQGPELLIRYENEEAVDDSQLPKDRFSAERLKGVDSTLKIQPAELGDSAVYLCASSLEIFQISPDTQYFGPGTRLTVL.

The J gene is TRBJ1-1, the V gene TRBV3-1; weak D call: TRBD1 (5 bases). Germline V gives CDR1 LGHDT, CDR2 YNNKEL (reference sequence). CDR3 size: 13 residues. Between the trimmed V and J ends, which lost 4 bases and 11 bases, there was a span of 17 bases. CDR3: CASSLTQQWGAFF. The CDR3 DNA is TGTGCCAGCAGCCTGACCCAGCAGTGGGGGGCTTTCTTT. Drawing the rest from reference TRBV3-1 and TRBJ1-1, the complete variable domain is DTAVSQTPKYLVTQMGNDKSIKCEQNLGHDTMYWYKQDSKKFLKIMFSYNNKELIINETVPNRFSPKSPDKAHLNLHINSLELGDSAVYFCASSLTQQWGAFFGQGTRLTVV.

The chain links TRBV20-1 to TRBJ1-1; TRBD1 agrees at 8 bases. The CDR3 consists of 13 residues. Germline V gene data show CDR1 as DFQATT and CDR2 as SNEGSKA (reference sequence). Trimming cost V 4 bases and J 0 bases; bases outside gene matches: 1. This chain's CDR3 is CSAMGQVNTEAFF. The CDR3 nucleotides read TGCAGTGCTATGGGACAGGTGAACACTGAAGCTTTCTTT.

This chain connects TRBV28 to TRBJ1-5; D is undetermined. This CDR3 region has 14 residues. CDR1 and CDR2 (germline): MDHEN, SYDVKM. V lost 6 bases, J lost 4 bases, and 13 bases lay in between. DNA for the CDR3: TGTGCCAGCAGACCAGTCCTGAGGAATCAGCCCCAGCATTTT. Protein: CASRPVLRNQPQHF.

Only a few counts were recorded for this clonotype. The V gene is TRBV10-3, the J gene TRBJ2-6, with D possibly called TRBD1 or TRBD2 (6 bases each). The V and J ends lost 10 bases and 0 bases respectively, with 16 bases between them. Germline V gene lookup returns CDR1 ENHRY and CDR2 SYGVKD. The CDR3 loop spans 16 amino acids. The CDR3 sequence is CATRGGLRSGANVLTF. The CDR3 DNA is TGTGCCACCCGAGGGGGGTTGCGCTCTGGGGCCAACGTCCTGACTTTC.

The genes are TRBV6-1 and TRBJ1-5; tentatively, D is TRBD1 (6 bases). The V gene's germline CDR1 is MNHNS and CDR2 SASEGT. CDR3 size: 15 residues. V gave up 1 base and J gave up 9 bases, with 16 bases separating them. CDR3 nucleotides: TGTGCCAGCAGTGAAGGCCCTGGGGGCTTCGGGCCCCAGCATTTT. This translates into CASSEGPGGFGPQHF.

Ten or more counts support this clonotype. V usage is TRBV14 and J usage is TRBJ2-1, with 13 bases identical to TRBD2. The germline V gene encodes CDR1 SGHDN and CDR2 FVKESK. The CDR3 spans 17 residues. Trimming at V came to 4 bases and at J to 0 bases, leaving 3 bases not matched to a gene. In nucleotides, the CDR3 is TGTGCCAGCAGCCGGACTAGCGGGAGCGACTCCTACAATGAGCAGTTCTTC. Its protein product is CASSRTSGSDSYNEQFF. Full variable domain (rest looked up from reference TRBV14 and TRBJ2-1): EAGVTQFPSHSVIEKGQTVTLRCDPISGHDNLYWYRRVMGKEIKFLLHFVKESKQDESGMPNNRFLAERTGGTYSTLKVQPAELEDSGVYFCASSRTSGSDSYNEQFFGPGTRLTVL.